The present TCR beta chain was sequenced within a study of blood T cell repertoires in COVID-19. This table comes from immunoSEQ multiplex PCR, and its TCRdb copy is limited to in-frame clones, with some not included. Altogether about 47,000 clones are present, 84% being singletons, with the ten largest covering over 2%. The CDR3 has 15 amino acids. V gave up 2 bases and J gave up 6 bases; unmatched junction bases: 5. The germline V gene has CDR1 SGHAT and CDR2 FQDESV (reference sequence). The material sequenced was peripheral blood. V usage is TRBV11-1 and J usage is TRBJ2-1; 9 bases are a match to TRBD1. The sequence derives from a man aged 45-60 years with acute or convalescent COVID-19. The CDR3 spells CASSLTLTGGNEQFF. Here the CDR3 DNA reads TGTGCCAGCAGCTTAACCTTGACAGGGGGCAATGAGCAGTTCTTC.